The clone carrying this T cell receptor beta chain was detected a few times. CDR1 GTSNPN and CDR2 SVGIG come from the germline V gene (reference sequence). The CDR3 has 15 amino acids. Losses at the gene ends were 4 bases for V and 4 bases for J; bases not matched to a gene: 5. Using its own MiXCR run on the RT-PCR reads, TCRdb lists one record per CDR3 protein. The sample records about 230,000 distinct CDR3 sequences, approximately 14% being singletons. These data come from a study of patients and donors after allogeneic stem cell transplantation. The source of this sequence is a human donor who was either an allogeneic HSCT recipient or a stem cell or donor lymphocyte infusion donor (not recorded which). It is not recorded whose cells these are; they may come from a transplant donor. Sample: blood, either unsorted or a sorted T cell fraction (not recorded which). The chain couples TRBV30 to TRBJ2-3, with TRBD2 identical over 13 bases. The CDR3 DNA follows: TGTGCCTGGACTTCAGGACTAGCGGGGGCAGATACGCAGTATTTT. Protein: CAWTSGLAGADTQYF.